These 18 T cell receptor beta chains originate from one sample sequenced in a study of T-cell memory formation after mild COVID-19 (dated by TCRdb to 2020 to 2023). Library method: 5' RACE. Sequencing was carried out with an Illumina NovaSeq 6000. The raw public data were reprocessed by TCRdb itself: fastp quality trimming at Q25, MiXCR clonotype calling, in-frame beta chains only. Records with the same CDR3 protein are collapsed into one entry carrying the most frequent genes and DNA. For this sample there are around 250,000 distinct CDR3 sequences; roughly 10% appear just once. Jointly, the top ten make up roughly 21% of the sample. The sequenced sample was PBMCs or a T cell subset sorted from them (not recorded which). Receptor source: a young man who had mild COVID-19 (a few samples of this study predate the infection). The sample titles of this study are shuffled in the database, so cell type and time point are left out; the donor was told from shared clones.

The V gene is TRBV7-2, the J gene TRBJ2-7; possible D gene TRBD1, 5 bases. Germline loops: CDR1 SGHTA, CDR2 FQGNSA. The CDR3 is 15 amino acids. Between the trimmed V and J ends, which lost 5 bases and 5 bases, there was a span of 19 bases. The CDR3 protein is CASSTSVGRADEQYF. DNA of the CDR3: TGTGCCAGCAGCACCAGTGTAGGCAGGGCCGACGAGCAGTACTTC.

Only a few counts were recorded for this clonotype. The CDR3 DNA sequence: TGTGCCAGCAGTGCCGGGACGGGGAAATACGAGCAGTACTTC. Protein: CASSAGTGKYEQYF. The rearrangement uses TRBV25-1 and TRBJ2-7, with D perhaps matching TRBD1 or TRBD2 (5 bases each). Germline V lookup: CDR1 MGHDK, CDR2 SYGVNS. The CDR3 extends over 14 amino acids. V was trimmed by 4 bases and J by 4 bases, leaving 14 bases between them.

This chain uses TRBV12-3 or TRBV12-4 with TRBJ2-2; 9 bases are shared with TRBD2. The CDR3 contains 15 residues. With V trimmed by 4 bases and J by 6 bases, 6 bases remained unmatched. The chain's CDR3 is CASSWTSVVAGELFF. CDR3 coding DNA: TGTGCCAGCAGTTGGACTAGCGTGGTAGCCGGGGAGCTGTTTTTT.

V is TRBV6-6 and J is TRBJ2-7; D not certain. V was trimmed by 6 bases and J by 5 bases, leaving 17 bases between them. Germline CDR1 and CDR2: MNHNY and SVGAGI (reference sequence). CDR3 length: 14 amino acids. This chain's CDR3 is CASSPSAVRNEQYF. DNA of the CDR3: TGTGCCAGCAGCCCCTCTGCGGTTCGTAACGAGCAGTACTTC.

This clonotype was counted ten times or more. The V gene is TRBV6-5, the J gene TRBJ2-5, with D possibly TRBD2 on 7 matching bases. V gave up 5 bases and J gave up 1 base, with 11 bases separating them. CDR1 and CDR2 from the germline V gene are MNHEY and SVGAGI. The CDR3 is made up of 14 amino acids. The CDR3 sequence is CASSPGGAQETQYF. CDR3 nucleotides: TGTGCCAGCAGTCCGGGGGGCGCCCAAGAGACCCAGTACTTC.

At least ten counts were recorded for this clonotype. This chain links TRBV5-1 with TRBJ1-1; D ambiguous. This CDR3 is built from 13 residues. The V end lost 0 bases, the J end lost 6 bases, and 9 bases lay between the germline ends. CDR1 SGHRS and CDR2 YFSETQ come from the germline V gene. CDR3 sequence reads: CASSLAGYAEAFF. The CDR3 coding sequence is TGCGCCAGCAGCTTGGCGGGGTACGCTGAAGCTTTCTTT.

A few counts support this clonotype. The chain combines TRBV5-6 with TRBJ2-3; the match to TRBD1 covers 8 bases. The V segment lost 4 bases and the J segment 5 bases; nucleotides outside the gene matches: 12. The CDR3 spans 16 residues. CDR1 is SGHDT, CDR2 YYEEEE, per germline. The CDR3 protein is CASSLGTGHKGDTQYF. As DNA, the CDR3 is TGTGCCAGCAGCCTTGGGACAGGCCACAAGGGAGATACGCAGTATTTT. Combining the CDR3 with reference TRBV5-6 and TRBJ2-3 gives the whole variable domain DAGVTQSPTHLIKTRGQQVTLRCSPKSGHDTVSWYQQALGQGPQFIFQYYEEEERQRGNFPDRFSGHQFPNYSSELNVNALLLGDSALYLCASSLGTGHKGDTQYFGPGTRLTVL.

The chain's CDR3 is CATRDRAYEQYV. In nucleotides, the CDR3 is TGTGCCACAAGGGACAGGGCCTACGAGCAGTACGTC. The V call is TRBV6-2 or TRBV6-3, the J call TRBJ2-7, with 9 bases lining up with TRBD1. The CDR3 consists of 12 residues. The V segment lost 10 bases and the J segment 2 bases; nucleotides outside the gene matches: 3. The germline gives CDR1 MNHEY, CDR2 SVGEGT.

This chain links TRBV7-9 with TRBJ2-3; D call uncertain. Germline lookup yields CDR1 SEHNR and CDR2 FQNEAQ (reference sequence). V dropped 5 bases and J dropped 4 bases, with 13 bases sitting between them. This CDR3 has 14 residues. The CDR3 coding sequence is TGTGCCAGCAGCGTCGGCGGTCTGTCAGATACGCAGTATTTT. Protein: CASSVGGLSDTQYF.

This chain connects TRBV2 to TRBJ1-4; the D gene is possibly TRBD1 (5 bases). The V end was cut by 2 bases, the J end by 7 bases, with 14 bases between. From germline, CDR1 is SNHLY and CDR2 FYNNEI. The CDR3 runs to 15 residues. The CDR3 bases are TGTGCCAGCAGTGAAAACAACGGGGCGGGTGAAAAACTGTTTTTT. It yields the protein CASSENNGAGEKLFF.

This clonotype was recorded a few times. The chain employs TRBV7-2 and TRBJ2-5, with 9 positions matching TRBD2. The CDR3 is 16 residues long. Looked up from germline, CDR1 is SGHTA and CDR2 is FQGNSA. The J segment lost 4 bases and the V segment lost 1 base, leaving 7 bases of the junction unmatched. The CDR3 nucleotides read TGTGCCAGCAGCTTAGTAGCGGGGGCCTCGGGAGAGACCCAGTACTTC. This sequence encodes CASSLVAGASGETQYF.

This clonotype was counted ten times or more. The chain links TRBV5-1 to TRBJ2-7; possible D gene TRBD2, 6 bases. Trimming stripped 4 bases from V and 5 bases from J, with 19 bases between. The CDR3 consists of 15 residues. Per germline, CDR1 SGHRS and CDR2 YFSETQ. CDR3 region: CASSKGLGLFDEQYV. The CDR3 DNA is TGCGCCAGCAGCAAGGGACTGGGGCTTTTCGACGAGCAGTACGTC.

This clonotype was seen many times. The chain joins TRBV12-3 or TRBV12-4 to TRBJ1-1, with D perhaps TRBD1 (5 bases). This CDR3 is 15 amino acids long. Trimming removed 6 bases from V and 6 bases from J, with 20 bases in between. CDR3 in amino acids: CASRPPEGRWAEAFF. The CDR3 DNA follows: TGTGCCAGCAGGCCCCCTGAGGGGCGCTGGGCTGAAGCTTTCTTT.

In this sample, this clonotype turned up a few times. The CDR3 loop reads CASSRAGLNSPLHF. CDR3 nucleotide sequence: TGCGCCAGCAGCCGAGCGGGGCTGAATTCACCCCTCCACTTT. The V and J genes are TRBV5-1 and TRBJ1-6, with TRBD1 as a possible D gene (5 bases). This CDR3 spans 14 amino acids. CDR1 and CDR2 from the germline V gene are SGHRS and YFSETQ. Deletions cut 4 bases from V and 7 bases from J, with 12 bases between.

This clonotype was recorded many times. The chain recombines TRBV4-1 with TRBJ1-5; D gene uncertain. V lost 1 base to trimming and J lost 5 bases, with 18 bases between them. The CDR3 has 17 residues. The germline CDR1 and CDR2 sequences are MGHRA and YSYEKL. The CDR3 here is CASSQAGWPVKDQPQHF. The CDR3, as DNA: TGCGCCAGCAGCCAAGCGGGTTGGCCAGTAAAAGATCAGCCCCAGCATTTT.

This clonotype showed up just a few times. This chain joins TRBV20-1 and TRBJ2-7; 9 nucleotides agree with TRBD1. CDR3 size: 14 residues. V trimming: 5 bases; J trimming: 5 bases; junction bases outside the gene matches: 10. Per the germline V gene, CDR1 is DFQATT and CDR2 is SNEGSKA (reference sequence). The CDR3 reads CSARTGTGIHEQYF. The DNA for the CDR3 is TGCAGTGCTCGCACCGGGACAGGGATCCACGAGCAGTACTTC.

The chain combines TRBV7-9 with TRBJ2-5; D gene uncertain. This CDR3 comprises 12 residues. Germline values: CDR1 SEHNR, CDR2 FQNEAQ (reference sequence). The V gene lost 0 bases and the J gene lost 5 bases, with 4 bases spanning the gap. The chain's CDR3 is CASSLASETQYF. CDR3 sequence (DNA): TGTGCCAGCAGCTTAGCTTCGGAGACCCAGTACTTC.

This sequence joins TRBV12-2 and TRBJ2-7. TRBV12-2 represents a pseudogene. There are 15 residues in the CDR3. The CDR3 region is CASRLANQKTYEQYV. CDR3 sequence (DNA): TGTGCAAGTCGCTTAGCGAACCAGAAGACCTACGAGCAGTACGTC.